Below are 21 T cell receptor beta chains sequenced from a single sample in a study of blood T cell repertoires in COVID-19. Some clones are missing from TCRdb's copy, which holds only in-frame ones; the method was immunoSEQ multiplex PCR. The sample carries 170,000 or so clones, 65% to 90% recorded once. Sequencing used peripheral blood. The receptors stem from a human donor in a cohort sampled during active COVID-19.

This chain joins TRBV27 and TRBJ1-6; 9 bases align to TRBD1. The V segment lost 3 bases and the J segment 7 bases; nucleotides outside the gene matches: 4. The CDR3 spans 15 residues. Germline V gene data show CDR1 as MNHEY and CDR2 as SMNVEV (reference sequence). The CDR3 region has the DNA TGTGCCAGCAGTTTGGGGACAGGGAGCAATTCACCCCTCCACTTT. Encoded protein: CASSLGTGSNSPLHF.

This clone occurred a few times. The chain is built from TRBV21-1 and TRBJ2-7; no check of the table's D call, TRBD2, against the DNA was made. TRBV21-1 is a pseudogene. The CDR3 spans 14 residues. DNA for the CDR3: TGTGCCAGCAGCACTAGCGGGAGGGCCTACGAGCAGTACTTC. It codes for CASSTSGRAYEQYF.

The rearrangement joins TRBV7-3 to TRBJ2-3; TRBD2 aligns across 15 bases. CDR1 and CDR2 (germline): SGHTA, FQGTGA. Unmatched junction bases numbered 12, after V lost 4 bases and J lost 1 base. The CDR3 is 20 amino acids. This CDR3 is CASSSPGLAGGQVGTDTQYF. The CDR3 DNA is TGTGCCAGCAGCTCACCGGGACTAGCGGGGGGCCAGGTTGGCACAGATACGCAGTATTTT.

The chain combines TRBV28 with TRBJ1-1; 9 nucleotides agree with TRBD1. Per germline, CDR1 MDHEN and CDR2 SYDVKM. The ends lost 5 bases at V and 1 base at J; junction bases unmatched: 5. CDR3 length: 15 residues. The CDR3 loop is CASSPPGQGNTEAFF. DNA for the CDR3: TGTGCCAGCAGTCCACCGGGACAGGGGAACACTGAAGCTTTCTTT.

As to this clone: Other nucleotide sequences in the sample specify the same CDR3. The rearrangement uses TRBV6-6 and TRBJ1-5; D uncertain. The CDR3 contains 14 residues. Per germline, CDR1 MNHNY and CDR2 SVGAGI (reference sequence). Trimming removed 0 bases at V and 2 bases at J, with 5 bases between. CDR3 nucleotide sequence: TGTGCCAGCAGTTACTCCGGGGGCAATCAGCCCCAGCATTTT. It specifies CASSYSGGNQPQHF.

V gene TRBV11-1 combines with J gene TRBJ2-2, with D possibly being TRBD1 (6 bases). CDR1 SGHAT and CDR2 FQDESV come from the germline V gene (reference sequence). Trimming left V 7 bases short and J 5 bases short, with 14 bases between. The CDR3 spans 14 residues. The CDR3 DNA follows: TGTGCCAGCAAAACAGGGATGGGAACCGGGGAGCTGTTTTTT. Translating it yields CASKTGMGTGELFF.

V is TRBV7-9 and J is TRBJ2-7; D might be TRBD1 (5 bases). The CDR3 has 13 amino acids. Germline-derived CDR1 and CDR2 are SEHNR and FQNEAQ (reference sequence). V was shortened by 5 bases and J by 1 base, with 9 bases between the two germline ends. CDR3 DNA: TGTGCCAGCAGCGCACAGGCGTCCTACGAGCAGTACTTC. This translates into CASSAQASYEQYF.

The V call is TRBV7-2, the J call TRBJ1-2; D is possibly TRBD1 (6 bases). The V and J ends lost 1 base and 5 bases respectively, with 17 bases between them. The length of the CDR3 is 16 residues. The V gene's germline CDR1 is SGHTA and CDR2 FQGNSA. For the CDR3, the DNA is TGTGCCAGCAGCTTAGTAGCTAGGGGGACCGTATATGGCTACACCTTC. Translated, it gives CASSLVARGTVYGYTF.

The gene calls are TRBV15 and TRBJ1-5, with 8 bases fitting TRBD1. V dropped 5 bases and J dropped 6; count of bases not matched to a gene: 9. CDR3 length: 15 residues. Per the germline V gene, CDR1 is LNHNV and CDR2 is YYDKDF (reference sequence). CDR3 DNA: TGTGCCACCAGCCCACCGCCAGGGGGCGGTCAGCCCCAGCATTTT. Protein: CATSPPPGGGQPQHF.

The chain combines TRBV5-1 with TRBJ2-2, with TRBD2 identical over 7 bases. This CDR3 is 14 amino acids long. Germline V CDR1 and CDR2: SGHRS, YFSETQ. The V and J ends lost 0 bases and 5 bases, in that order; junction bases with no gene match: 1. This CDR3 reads CASSLAAGTGELFF. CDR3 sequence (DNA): TGCGCCAGCAGCTTGGCAGCGGGGACCGGGGAGCTGTTTTTT.

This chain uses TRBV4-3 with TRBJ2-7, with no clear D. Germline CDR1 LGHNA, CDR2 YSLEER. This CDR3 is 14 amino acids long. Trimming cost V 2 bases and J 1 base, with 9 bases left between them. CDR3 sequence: CASSQSGVSYEQYF. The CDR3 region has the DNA TGCGCCAGCAGCCAATCCGGAGTGTCCTACGAGCAGTACTTC.

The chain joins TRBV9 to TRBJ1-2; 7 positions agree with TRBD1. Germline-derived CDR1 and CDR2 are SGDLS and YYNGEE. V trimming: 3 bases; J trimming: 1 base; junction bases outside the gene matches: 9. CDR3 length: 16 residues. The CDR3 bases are TGTGCCAGCAGCGGGACAGGTATTCCCCTTAACTATGGCTACACCTTC. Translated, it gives CASSGTGIPLNYGYTF.

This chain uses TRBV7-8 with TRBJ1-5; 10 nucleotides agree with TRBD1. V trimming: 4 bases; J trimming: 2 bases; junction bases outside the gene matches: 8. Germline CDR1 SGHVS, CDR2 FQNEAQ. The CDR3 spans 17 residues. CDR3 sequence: CASSSLYGTGGNQPQHF. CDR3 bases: TGTGCCAGCAGCTCTTTATACGGGACAGGGGGCAATCAGCCCCAGCATTTT.

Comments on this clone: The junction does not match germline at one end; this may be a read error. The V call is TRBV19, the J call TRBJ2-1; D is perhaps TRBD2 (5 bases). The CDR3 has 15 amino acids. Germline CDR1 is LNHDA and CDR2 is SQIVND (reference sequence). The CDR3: CASSGVGDKSISRLF. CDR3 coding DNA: TGTGCCAGTAGCGGGGTCGGGGATAAATCGATCAGCCGTCTCTTC.

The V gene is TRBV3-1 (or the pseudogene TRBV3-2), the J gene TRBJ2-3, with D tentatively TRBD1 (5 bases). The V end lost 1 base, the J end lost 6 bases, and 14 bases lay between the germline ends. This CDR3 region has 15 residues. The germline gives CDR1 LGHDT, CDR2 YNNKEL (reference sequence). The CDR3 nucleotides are TGTGCCAGCAGCCAAGTAGGCCTAGGGGTGGATACGCAGTATTTT. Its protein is CASSQVGLGVDTQYF.

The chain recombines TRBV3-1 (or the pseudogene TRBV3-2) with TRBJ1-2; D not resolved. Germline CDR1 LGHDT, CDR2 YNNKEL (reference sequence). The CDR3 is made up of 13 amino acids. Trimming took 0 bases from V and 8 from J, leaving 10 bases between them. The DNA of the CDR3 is TGTGCCAGCAGCCAAGACCTGACACAAGGCTACACCTTC. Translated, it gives CASSQDLTQGYTF.

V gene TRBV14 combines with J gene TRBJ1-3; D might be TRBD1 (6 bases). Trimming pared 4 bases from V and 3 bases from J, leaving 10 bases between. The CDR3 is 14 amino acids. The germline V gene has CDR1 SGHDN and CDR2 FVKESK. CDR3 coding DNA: TGTGCCAGCAGCCCTCGGACAGATGGAAACACCATATATTTT. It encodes CASSPRTDGNTIYF.

The CDR3 bases are TGCGCCAGCAGCCAAGATCTTCAACCGGGACTCGACTATGGCTACACCTTC. It translates to CASSQDLQPGLDYGYTF. The rearrangement links TRBV4-3 to TRBJ1-2, with a possible D match to TRBD1 (5 bases). The germline CDR1 and CDR2 sequences are LGHNA and YSLEER. V shed 0 bases and J shed 3 bases, with 17 bases lying between them. This CDR3 region has 17 residues.

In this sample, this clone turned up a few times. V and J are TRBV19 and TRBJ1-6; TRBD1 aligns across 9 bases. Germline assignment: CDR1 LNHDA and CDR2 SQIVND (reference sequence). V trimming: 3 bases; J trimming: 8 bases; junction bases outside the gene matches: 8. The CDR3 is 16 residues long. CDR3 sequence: CASSISGQGRDSPLHF. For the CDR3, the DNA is TGTGCCAGTAGTATCTCAGGACAGGGGAGGGATTCACCCCTCCACTTT.

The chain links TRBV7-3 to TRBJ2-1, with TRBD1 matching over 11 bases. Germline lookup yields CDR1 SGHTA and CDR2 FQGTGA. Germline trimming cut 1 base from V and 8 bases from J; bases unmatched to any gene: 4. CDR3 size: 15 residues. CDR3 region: CASSLRGQGVYEQFF. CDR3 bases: TGTGCCAGCAGCTTAAGGGGACAGGGGGTCTATGAGCAGTTCTTC.

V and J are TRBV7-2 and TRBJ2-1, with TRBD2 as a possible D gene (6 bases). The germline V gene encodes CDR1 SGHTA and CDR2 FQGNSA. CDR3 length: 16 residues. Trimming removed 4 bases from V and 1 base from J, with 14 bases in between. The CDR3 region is CASSSVTSSSYNEQFF. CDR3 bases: TGTGCCAGCAGCTCAGTCACTAGCTCTTCCTACAATGAGCAGTTCTTC. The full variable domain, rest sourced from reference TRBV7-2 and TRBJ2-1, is GAGVSQSPSNKVTEKGKDVELRCDPISGHTALYWYRQSLGQGLEFLIYFQGNSAPDKSGLPSDRFSAERTGGSVSTLTIQRTQQEDSAVYLCASSSVTSSSYNEQFFGPGTRLTVL.